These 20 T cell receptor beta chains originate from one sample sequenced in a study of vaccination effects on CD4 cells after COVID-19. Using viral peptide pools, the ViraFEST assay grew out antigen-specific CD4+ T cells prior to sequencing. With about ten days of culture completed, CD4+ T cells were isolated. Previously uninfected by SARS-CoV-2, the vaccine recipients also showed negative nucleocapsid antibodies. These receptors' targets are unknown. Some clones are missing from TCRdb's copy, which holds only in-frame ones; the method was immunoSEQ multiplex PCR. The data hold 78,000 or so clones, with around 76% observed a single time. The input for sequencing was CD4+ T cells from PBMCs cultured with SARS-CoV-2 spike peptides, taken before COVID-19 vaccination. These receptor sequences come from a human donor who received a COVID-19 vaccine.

In DNA form, the CDR3 reads TGTGCCAGCAGCTCTATGATTAAAGCTTTCTTT. This gives the protein CASSSMIKAFF. This chain joins TRBV7-2 and TRBJ1-1; D is unresolved. Germline CDR1 SGHTA, CDR2 FQGNSA. V was cut by 4 bases and J by 9 bases, with 9 bases left in between. This CDR3 is 11 amino acids long.

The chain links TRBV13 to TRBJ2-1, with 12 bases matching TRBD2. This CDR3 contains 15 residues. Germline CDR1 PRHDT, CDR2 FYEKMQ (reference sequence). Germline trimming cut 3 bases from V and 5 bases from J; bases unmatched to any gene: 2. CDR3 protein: CASSFGLAGNNEQFF. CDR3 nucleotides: TGTGCCAGCAGCTTCGGACTAGCGGGGAACAATGAGCAGTTCTTC.

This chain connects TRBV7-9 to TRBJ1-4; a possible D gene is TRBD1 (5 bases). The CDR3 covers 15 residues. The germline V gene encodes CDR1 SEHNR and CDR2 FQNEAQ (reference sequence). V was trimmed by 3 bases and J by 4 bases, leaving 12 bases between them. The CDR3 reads CASSFLGPLNEKLFF. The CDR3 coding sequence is TGTGCCAGCAGCTTCCTGGGACCGCTTAATGAAAAACTGTTTTTT.

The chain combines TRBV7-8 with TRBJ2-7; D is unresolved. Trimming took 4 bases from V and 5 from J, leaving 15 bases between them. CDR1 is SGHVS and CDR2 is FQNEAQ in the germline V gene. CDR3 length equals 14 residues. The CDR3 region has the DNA TGTGCCAGCAGCTCCGCCCCCCCAGCTGACGAGCAGTACGTC. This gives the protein CASSSAPPADEQYV.

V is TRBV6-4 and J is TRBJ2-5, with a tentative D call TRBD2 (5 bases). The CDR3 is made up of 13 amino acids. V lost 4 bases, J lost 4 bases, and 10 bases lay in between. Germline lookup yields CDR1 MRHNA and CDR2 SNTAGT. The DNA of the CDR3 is TGTGCCAGCAGTGCGGCGCGGGTAGAGACCCAGTACTTC. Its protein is CASSAARVETQYF.

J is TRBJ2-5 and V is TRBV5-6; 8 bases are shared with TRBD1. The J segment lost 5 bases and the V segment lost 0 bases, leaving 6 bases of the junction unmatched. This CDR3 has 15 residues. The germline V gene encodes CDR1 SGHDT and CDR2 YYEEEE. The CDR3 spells CASSLARGPGETQYF. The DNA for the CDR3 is TGTGCCAGCAGCTTGGCCAGGGGGCCGGGGGAGACCCAGTACTTC.

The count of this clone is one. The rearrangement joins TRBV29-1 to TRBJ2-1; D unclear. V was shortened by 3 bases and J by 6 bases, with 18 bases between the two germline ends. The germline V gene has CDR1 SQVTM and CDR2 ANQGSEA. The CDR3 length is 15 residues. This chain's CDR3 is CSVDIQRPTFNEQFF. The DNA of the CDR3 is TGCAGCGTTGACATACAGAGACCCACATTCAATGAGCAGTTCTTC.

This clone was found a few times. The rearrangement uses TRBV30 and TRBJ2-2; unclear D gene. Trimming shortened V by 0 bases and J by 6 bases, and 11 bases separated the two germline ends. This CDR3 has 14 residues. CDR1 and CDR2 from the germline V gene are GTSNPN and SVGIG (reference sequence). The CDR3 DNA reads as TGTGCCTGGAGTGTACTGGTTGGATCCGGGGAGCTGTTTTTT. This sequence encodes CAWSVLVGSGELFF.

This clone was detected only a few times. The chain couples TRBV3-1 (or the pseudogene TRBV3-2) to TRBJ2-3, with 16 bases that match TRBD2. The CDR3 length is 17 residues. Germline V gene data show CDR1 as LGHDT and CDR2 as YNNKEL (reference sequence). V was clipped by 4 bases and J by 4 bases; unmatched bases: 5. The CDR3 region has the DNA TGTGCCAGCAGCCTGGGACTAGCGGGGGGGCAGGCAGATACGCAGTATTTT. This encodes CASSLGLAGGQADTQYF.

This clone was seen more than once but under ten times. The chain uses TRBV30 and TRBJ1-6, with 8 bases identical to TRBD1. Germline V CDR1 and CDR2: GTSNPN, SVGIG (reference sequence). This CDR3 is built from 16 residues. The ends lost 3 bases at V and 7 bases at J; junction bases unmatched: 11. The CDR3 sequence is CAWRGLQGAGNSPLHF. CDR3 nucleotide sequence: TGTGCCTGGAGGGGCCTCCAGGGGGCTGGGAATTCACCCCTCCACTTT.

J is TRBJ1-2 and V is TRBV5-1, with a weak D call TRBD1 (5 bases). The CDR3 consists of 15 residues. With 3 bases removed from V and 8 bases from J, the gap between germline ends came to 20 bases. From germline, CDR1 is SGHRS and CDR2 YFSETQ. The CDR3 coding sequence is TGCGCCAGCAGCTCCGTTGCGGGACCCTTGAAAGGCTACACCTTC. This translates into CASSSVAGPLKGYTF.

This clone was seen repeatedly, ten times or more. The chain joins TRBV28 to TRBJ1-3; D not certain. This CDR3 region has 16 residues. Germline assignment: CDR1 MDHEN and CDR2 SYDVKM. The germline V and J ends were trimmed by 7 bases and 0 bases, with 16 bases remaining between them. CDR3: CASNDPGGSSGNTIYF. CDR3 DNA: TGTGCCAGCAACGACCCCGGAGGTTCCTCTGGAAACACCATATATTTT.

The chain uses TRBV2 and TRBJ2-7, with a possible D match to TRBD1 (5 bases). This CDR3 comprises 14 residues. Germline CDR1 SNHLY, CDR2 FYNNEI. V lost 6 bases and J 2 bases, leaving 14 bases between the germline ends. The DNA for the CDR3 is TGTGCCAGCAGCGGATTAGGGGATGCCTACGAGCAGTACGTC. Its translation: CASSGLGDAYEQYV.

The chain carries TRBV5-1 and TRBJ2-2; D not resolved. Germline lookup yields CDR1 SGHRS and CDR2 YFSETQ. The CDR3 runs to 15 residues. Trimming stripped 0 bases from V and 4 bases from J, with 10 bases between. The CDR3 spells CASSLAGVPTGELFF. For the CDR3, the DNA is TGCGCCAGCAGCTTGGCGGGCGTTCCCACCGGGGAGCTGTTTTTT.

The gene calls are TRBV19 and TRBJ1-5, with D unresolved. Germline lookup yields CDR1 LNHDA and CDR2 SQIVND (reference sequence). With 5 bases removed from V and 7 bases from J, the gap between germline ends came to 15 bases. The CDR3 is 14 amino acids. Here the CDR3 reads CASSYWKGDQPQHF. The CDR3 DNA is TGTGCCAGTAGTTATTGGAAGGGAGACCAGCCCCAGCATTTT.

This chain's CDR3 is CASRKSSGGENEQYV. CDR3 sequence (DNA): TGTGCCAGCAGAAAGAGTAGCGGGGGGGAAAACGAGCAGTACGTC. The chain uses TRBV6-5 and TRBJ2-7, with 11 positions matching TRBD2. Germline V gene sequence: CDR1 MNHEY, CDR2 SVGAGI. V was pared by 6 bases and J by 5 bases, with 9 bases of the junction left unmatched. The CDR3 length is 15 residues.

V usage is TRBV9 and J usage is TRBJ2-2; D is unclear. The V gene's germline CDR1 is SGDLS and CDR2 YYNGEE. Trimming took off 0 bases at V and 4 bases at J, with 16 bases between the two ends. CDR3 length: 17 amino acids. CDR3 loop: CASSVEAGLSGTGELFF. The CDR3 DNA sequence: TGTGCCAGCAGCGTAGAGGCTGGTCTGTCGGGCACCGGGGAGCTGTTTTTT. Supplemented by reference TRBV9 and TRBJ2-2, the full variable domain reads DSGVTQTPKHLITATGQRVTLRCSPRSGDLSVYWYQQSLDQGLQFLIQYYNGEERAKGNILERFSAQQFPDLHSELNLSSLELGDSALYFCASSVEAGLSGTGELFFGEGSRLTVL.

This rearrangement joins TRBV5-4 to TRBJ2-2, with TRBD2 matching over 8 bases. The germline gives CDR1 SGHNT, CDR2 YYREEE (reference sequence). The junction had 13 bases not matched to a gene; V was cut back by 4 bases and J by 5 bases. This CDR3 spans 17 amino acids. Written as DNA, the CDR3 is TGTGCCAGCAGCCCCCGGGGGGGGGCCCTTGGAACCGGGGAGCTGTTTTTT. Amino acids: CASSPRGGALGTGELFF.

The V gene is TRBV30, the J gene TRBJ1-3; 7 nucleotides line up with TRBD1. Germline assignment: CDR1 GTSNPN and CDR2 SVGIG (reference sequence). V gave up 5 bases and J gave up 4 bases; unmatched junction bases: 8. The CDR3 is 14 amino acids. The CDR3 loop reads CAWETGARGNTIYF. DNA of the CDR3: TGTGCCTGGGAAACAGGGGCTCGAGGAAACACCATATATTTT.

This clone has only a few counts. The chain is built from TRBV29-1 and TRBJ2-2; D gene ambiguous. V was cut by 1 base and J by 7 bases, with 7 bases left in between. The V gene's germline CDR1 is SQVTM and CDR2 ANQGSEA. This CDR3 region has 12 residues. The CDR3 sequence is CSVEVNFGELFF. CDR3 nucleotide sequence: TGCAGCGTTGAAGTGAATTTCGGGGAGCTGTTTTTT.